Given below is one T cell receptor beta chain in context. What it binds is not known. This sample is drawn from a study of brain T cells in children with intractable seizures. Profiled with immunoSEQ multiplex PCR; TCRdb holds only in-frame clones, not every one. The table shows about 340,000 clones, with over 90% occurring only once. Time point: blood from clinic visit 5 months post-surgery; TSC patient then seizure free. Study-level findings and limits: Patients' HCMV serostatus was unknown; virus specificity rests on CDR3 similarity alone.

The CDR3 loop spans 16 amino acids. J was trimmed by 0 bases and V by 2 bases; bases with no gene match: 6. Germline V gene data show CDR1 as SGHVS and CDR2 as FNYEAQ. This specimen was peripheral blood, taken about 5 months after surgery. This sequence joins TRBV7-6 and TRBJ2-7; 8 bases are a match to TRBD2. This sequence was found in a boy in the first two years of life with tuberous sclerosis and intractable seizures. CDR3 in DNA: TGTGCCAGCAGCTTAACTAGCGGACTTAGCTCCTACGAGCAGTACTTC. Protein product: CASSLTSGLSSYEQYF.